This T cell receptor beta chain appears in the sequencing data of a study of PD-1 blockade in classical Hodgkin lymphoma. General study results and limits: CD4+ TCR diversity climbed significantly by C4D1, unlike CD8+ TCR diversity.

The assay was immunoSEQ multiplex PCR, and TCRdb's table has in-frame clones only and misses some. The sample holds some 100,000 clones, roughly 90% seen once. In regard to this clone: What it recognizes is unknown.

V lost 2 bases to trimming and J lost 5 bases; unmatched junction nucleotides: 7. Germline V lookup: CDR1 MNHEY, CDR2 SVGAGI. CDR3 size: 15 residues. Exposure to brentuximab vedotin varied, and each patient had relapsed following autologous stem cell transplantation. The patients, who had relapsed/refractory classical Hodgkin lymphoma, achieved best responses of complete response, partial response or progressive disease. V and J are TRBV6-5 and TRBJ1-1; 8 bases map to TRBD1. The origin of this receptor is a human donor with classical Hodgkin lymphoma. The sequencing used peripheral blood mononuclear cells (PBMCs), collected before the second cycle of nivolumab. For the CDR3, the DNA is TGTGCCAGCAGTTACGGTCCCAGGGGGCGGACTGAAGCTTTCTTT. This translates into CASSYGPRGRTEAFF.